This is a list of T cell receptor beta chains from one sample in a study of cytomegalovirus exposure and HLA in healthy donors. Sequencing used immunoSEQ multiplex PCR; TCRdb keeps in-frame clones, though not all of them. The sample shows 75,000 to 80,000 clones, and 3% to 4% sits with its ten largest clones. The specimen was PBMCs. The receptors originated from a man aged 18 to 30 in good health and CMV-seropositive. Each CDR3 is given with its conserved first and last residue. A D gene is named only where the DNA matches it firmly.

d_call j_call v_call cdr3_aa cdr3_nt
TRBD1 TRBJ1-2 TRBV18 CASSPRRGLENYGYTF TGTGCCAGCTCACCACGGAGGGGGCTAGAGAACTATGGCTACACCTTC
TRBD2 TRBJ2-3 TRBV4-1 CASSHAAGRLAGGWTQYF TGCGCCAGCAGCCACGCGGCAGGGCGACTAGCGGGGGGTTGGACGCAGTATTTT
TRBD1 TRBJ2-3 TRBV29-1 CSEMGQGEVDTQYF TGCAGCGAGATGGGACAGGGTGAAGTAGATACGCAGTATTTT
TRBD1 TRBJ2-2 TRBV5-1 CASTGGNTGELFF TGCGCCTCGACAGGGGGCAACACCGGGGAGCTGTTTTTT
TRBD1 TRBJ2-7 TRBV28 CASSTIRDSPIYEQYF TGTGCCAGCAGTACTATCCGGGACAGCCCAATCTACGAGCAGTACTTC
TRBD1 TRBJ1-2 TRBV2 CASNNRGRGNGYTF TGTGCCAGCAATAACAGGGGGCGCGGTAATGGCTACACCTTC
- TRBJ1-5 TRBV6-1 CASSGGRSDKPQHF TGTGCCAGCAGCGGAGGGAGGTCAGACAAGCCCCAGCATTTT
TRBD1 TRBJ1-3 TRBV7-9 CASSTGGPGNTIYF TGTGCCAGCAGTACAGGGGGTCCTGGAAACACCATATATTTT
- TRBJ1-2 TRBV4-1 CASSQDVQGKNYGYTF TGCGCCAGCAGCCAAGATGTTCAGGGGAAGAACTATGGCTACACCTTC
TRBD2 TRBJ2-3 TRBV9 CASSVDLRGGGDTQYF TGTGCCAGCAGCGTAGATCTCCGGGGGGGCGGAGATACGCAGTATTTT
TRBD2 TRBJ2-7 TRBV11-2 CASSSGTSGGTRSYEQYF TGTGCCAGCAGCTCCGGGACTAGCGGGGGGACCCGATCCTACGAGCAGTACTTC
- TRBJ2-7 TRBV5-1 CASSLISSYEQYF TGCGCCAGCAGCTTGATTAGCTCCTACGAGCAGTACTTC
- TRBJ1-3 TRBV5-1 CAPRLEGTPRGSGNTIYF TGCGCCCCCAGGTTGGAGGGGACTCCAAGGGGCTCTGGAAACACCATATATTTT
- TRBJ1-2 TRBV6-5 CASRVTTGLNGYTF TGTGCCAGCAGGGTCACAACAGGGTTGAATGGCTACACCTTC
- TRBJ2-1 TRBV28 CASSLDRYNEQFF TGTGCCAGCAGCCTGGACAGATACAATGAGCAGTTCTTC
TRBD1 TRBJ1-2 TRBV5-1 CASNQGTGGNYGYTF TGCGCCAGCAACCAAGGGACAGGGGGTAACTATGGCTACACCTTC
- TRBJ2-7 TRBV11-2 CASSQPELGEQYF TGTGCCAGCAGCCAACCAGAGCTCGGGGAGCAGTACTTC
TRBD2 TRBJ2-3 TRBV9 CASSLTGLAGFGDTQYF TGTGCCAGCAGCCTAACAGGACTAGCGGGATTCGGAGATACGCAGTATTTT
TRBD1 TRBJ1-2 TRBV7-3 CASSLTPSKQGEYGYTF TGTGCCAGCAGCTTAACCCCTTCAAAACAGGGGGAATATGGCTACACCTTC
TRBD2 TRBJ2-1 TRBV28 CASSGLAGDNEQFF TGTGCCAGCAGTGGGCTAGCGGGCGACAATGAGCAGTTCTTC
- TRBJ1-5 TRBV2 CASSDRPLGTSSNQPQHF TGTGCCAGCAGTGATCGACCACTTGGGACTTCTAGCAATCAGCCCCAGCATTTT
- TRBJ1-3 TRBV6-1 CASSSMRGGNTIYF TGTGCCAGCAGTTCCATGAGAGGGGGAAACACCATATATTTT
- TRBJ1-1 TRBV7-2 CASSLERNTEAFF TGTGCCAGCAGCTTAGAGAGGAACACTGAAGCTTTCTTT
- TRBJ2-7 TRBV11-2 CASSLAGDEQYF TGTGCCAGCAGCTTAGCGGGGGACGAGCAGTACTTC
- TRBJ1-3 TRBV30 CAWSEGLQGNTIYF TGTGCCTGGAGTGAGGGGCTCCAAGGAAACACCATATATTTT
TRBD2 TRBJ2-5 TRBV11-2 CASSLDSTSGGPQWTQYF TGTGCCAGCAGCTTAGACTCGACTAGCGGGGGCCCCCAGTGGACCCAGTACTTC
TRBD2 TRBJ2-3 TRBV27 CASSSPGLAGVGTQYF TGTGCCAGCAGCTCTCCGGGACTAGCGGGAGTGGGTACGCAGTATTTT
TRBD2 TRBJ2-1 TRBV7-3 CASSLVASGGYNEQFF TGTGCCAGCAGCTTAGTGGCTAGCGGGGGCTACAATGAGCAGTTCTTC
- TRBJ1-1 TRBV2 CASRETGAEAFF TGTGCCAGCAGAGAGACAGGCGCAGAAGCTTTCTTT
TRBD2 TRBJ2-2 TRBV11-2 CASSRPTSGWKYTGELFF TGTGCCAGCAGCCGACCGACTAGCGGGTGGAAGTACACCGGGGAGCTGTTTTTT
- TRBJ2-7 TRBV15 CATSRDFGYEQYF TGTGCCACCAGCAGAGACTTCGGCTACGAGCAGTACTTC
- TRBJ2-6 TRBV10-3 CAISAGGTSSGANVLTF TGTGCCATCAGTGCGGGCGGGACCAGCTCTGGGGCCAACGTCCTGACTTTC
- TRBJ1-4 TRBV5-8 CAGSAPGLFYEKLFF TGTGCCGGATCCGCCCCGGGACTGTTCTACGAAAAACTGTTTTTT
TRBD1 TRBJ1-6 TRBV5-1 CASSLRGQAGSSPLHF TGCGCCAGCAGCCTACGGGGACAGGCTGGAAGTTCACCCCTCCACTTT
TRBD1 TRBJ1-1 TRBV7-8 CASSSRQGARTEAFF TGTGCCAGCAGCTCCCGACAGGGGGCGCGGACTGAAGCTTTCTTT
- TRBJ1-1 TRBV4-1 CASSQGPRGAFF TGCGCCAGCAGCCAAGGGCCCAGGGGAGCTTTCTTT
TRBD1 TRBJ1-2 TRBV5-6 CASSRQGRESYGYTF TGTGCCAGCAGCCGACAGGGACGGGAGAGCTATGGCTACACCTTC
TRBD1 TRBJ1-2 TRBV7-2 CASSSPTGGEAGYTF TGTGCCAGCAGCTCCCCGACAGGGGGCGAAGCTGGCTACACCTTC
- TRBJ1-1 TRBV4-2 CASSQDPWGGAFF TGTGCCAGCAGCCAAGATCCTTGGGGAGGGGCTTTCTTT
- TRBJ2-5 TRBV5-1 CASAKTGQETQYF TGCGCCAGCGCAAAGACAGGTCAAGAGACCCAGTACTTC
TRBD2 TRBJ2-5 TRBV23-1 CARGTSGTETQYF TGCGCCAGGGGGACTAGCGGGACAGAGACCCAGTACTTC
- TRBJ2-6 TRBV28 CASSSLQGGANVLTF TGTGCCAGCAGTTCCCTACAGGGTGGGGCCAACGTCCTGACTTTC
- TRBJ2-7 TRBV23-1 CASSHAKEGKDYEQYF TGCGCCAGCAGTCACGCTAAGGAGGGGAAGGACTACGAGCAGTACTTC
- TRBJ1-1 TRBV6-4 CASSEEGVSTEAFF TGTGCCAGCAGTGAAGAGGGGGTGAGCACTGAAGCTTTCTTT
TRBD2 TRBJ2-1 TRBV28 CASSSLTSGRNEQFF TGTGCCAGCAGCTCATTGACTAGCGGGAGAAATGAGCAGTTCTTC
- TRBJ2-1 TRBV4-1 CASSHGTVNEQFF TGCGCCAGCAGCCATGGGACTGTCAATGAGCAGTTCTTC
TRBD1 TRBJ2-5 TRBV11-2 CASSFDRVGETQYF TGTGCCAGCAGCTTCGACAGGGTAGGGGAGACCCAGTACTTC